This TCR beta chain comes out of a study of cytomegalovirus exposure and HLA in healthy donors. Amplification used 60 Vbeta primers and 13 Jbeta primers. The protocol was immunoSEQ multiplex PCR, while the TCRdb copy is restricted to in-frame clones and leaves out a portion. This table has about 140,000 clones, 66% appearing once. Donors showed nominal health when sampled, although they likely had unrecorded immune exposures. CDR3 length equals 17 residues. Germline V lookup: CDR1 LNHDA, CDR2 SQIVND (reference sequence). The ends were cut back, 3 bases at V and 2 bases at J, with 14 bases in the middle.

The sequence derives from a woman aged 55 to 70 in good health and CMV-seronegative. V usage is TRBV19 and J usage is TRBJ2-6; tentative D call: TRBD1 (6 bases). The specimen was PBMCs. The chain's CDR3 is CASSMDLDRPGANVLTF. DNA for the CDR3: TGTGCCAGTAGTATGGATCTCGACAGGCCTGGGGCCAACGTCCTGACTTTC.